Each of the 9 T cell receptor beta chains below was sequenced from the same sample in a study of type 1 regulatory T cells (dated by TCRdb to the early 2020s). The sequencing machine was an Illumina MiSeq. TCRdb reworked the public reads: Q25 trimming with fastp, MiXCR clone assembly, productive beta chains retained. Each CDR3 protein gets just one entry, which takes the most common genes and DNA from the rows behind it. The sample table shows fewer than 30,000 distinct CDR3 sequences, and about two thirds are seen once. Jointly, the top ten make up roughly 14% of the sample. Antigen specificity for these receptors is unknown. The sequenced sample consisted of cultured T cells, either the whole culture or a sorted T cell fraction (not recorded which). The sample's cell subset or site label is to be understood as: Tr1-enriched cell product generated in vitro against host alloantigens. The origin of the receptors is a human donor in good health.

About this clonotype itself: Germline is not matched at one junction end, which may reflect a read error. V is TRBV6-1 and J is TRBJ1-1, with TRBD1 identical over 9 bases. The length of the CDR3 is 16 residues. Germline V gene data show CDR1 as MNHNS and CDR2 as SASEGT. The CDR3 sequence is CVSRDRDRLRNTEAFF. The CDR3 coding sequence is TGTGTCAGCAGGGACAGGGATCGTTTGAGGAACACTGAAGCTTTCTTT.

V and J are TRBV3-1 and TRBJ1-4, with TRBD1 identical over 7 bases. Looked up from germline, CDR1 is LGHDT and CDR2 is YNNKEL (reference sequence). The J segment lost 7 bases and the V segment lost 4 bases, leaving 12 bases of the junction unmatched. The CDR3 is 16 residues long. This chain's CDR3 is CASSPRSRDSREKLFF. In DNA, the CDR3 is TGTGCCAGCAGCCCCAGAAGTAGGGACAGTCGTGAAAAACTGTTTTTT.

V gene TRBV7-9 combines with J gene TRBJ1-2; no clear D gene. This CDR3 region has 13 residues. Germline V gene lookup returns CDR1 SEHNR and CDR2 FQNEAQ (reference sequence). The ends were cut back, 0 bases at V and 4 bases at J, with 6 bases in the middle. This CDR3 reads CASSLAESYGYTF. The DNA for the CDR3 is TGTGCCAGCAGCTTAGCGGAGAGCTATGGCTACACCTTC.

The V call is TRBV20-1, the J call TRBJ1-5, with D unresolved. V lost 0 bases and J lost 2, with 8 bases in between. CDR1 is DFQATT and CDR2 is SNEGSKA in the germline V gene (reference sequence). CDR3 size: 14 residues. Here the CDR3 reads CSARDRMGNQPQHF. In nucleotides, the CDR3 is TGCAGTGCTAGAGATAGGATGGGCAATCAGCCCCAGCATTTT.

The chain uses TRBV12-3 or TRBV12-4 and TRBJ1-6, with D unclear. V was cut by 2 bases and J by 9 bases, with 17 bases left in between. The length of the CDR3 is 16 residues. The CDR3 DNA is TGTGCCAGCAGTTTATCCGACTATCTAAGAGGTTCACCCCTCCACTTT. It specifies CASSLSDYLRGSPLHF.

The chain recombines TRBV11-2 with TRBJ2-2; 9 bases are shared with TRBD2. Germline V gives CDR1 SGHAT, CDR2 FQNNGV. V trimming: 6 bases; J trimming: 7 bases; junction bases outside the gene matches: 12. The CDR3 consists of 16 residues. The CDR3: CASREGRLAGIGELFF. The DNA for the CDR3 is TGTGCCAGCAGGGAGGGTCGTCTAGCGGGGATCGGGGAGCTGTTTTTT.

The rearrangement joins TRBV7-9 to TRBJ2-7; 9 bases are a match to TRBD1. CDR3 length: 16 residues. CDR1 and CDR2 (germline): SEHNR, FQNEAQ (reference sequence). Germline trimming cut 7 bases from V and 2 bases from J; bases unmatched to any gene: 12. The CDR3 protein is CASTLWTGTGTYEQYF. CDR3 DNA sequence: TGTGCCAGCACTTTGTGGACCGGGACAGGGACCTACGAGCAGTACTTC.

This clonotype was detected once. V and J are TRBV7-3 and TRBJ2-1; D perhaps matches TRBD1 (8 bases). Trimming removed 0 bases at V and 7 bases at J, with 22 bases between. There are 18 residues in the CDR3. CDR1 is SGHTA, CDR2 FQGTGA, per germline. CDR3: CASSLTRGGTGEKNEQFF. The DNA for the CDR3 is TGTGCCAGCAGCTTAACGAGGGGGGGGACAGGCGAAAAGAATGAGCAGTTCTTC.

The CDR3 sequence: CASSIWGTGELFF. Written as DNA, the CDR3 is TGTGCCAGTAGTATATGGGGCACCGGGGAGCTGTTTTTT. The chain joins TRBV19 to TRBJ2-2; D remains ambiguous. The ends were cut back, 2 bases at V and 4 bases at J, with 5 bases in the middle. Germline V gives CDR1 LNHDA, CDR2 SQIVND (reference sequence). The CDR3 loop spans 13 amino acids.